Following are 25 T cell receptor beta chains from one sample sequenced in a study of control samples from healthy donors and cancer patients (dated by TCRdb to 2019 to 2021). Library preparation employed the immunoSEQ multiplex PCR assay. Not all clones reach the TCRdb copy of this immuneACCESS table, which keeps in-frame sequences only. Checked studies attribute under half of the gap to unresolved V genes and leave the rest unexplained. This sample holds 150,000 or so clones; 80% to 95% were observed only once. The ten most abundant clones make up 5.8% of the sample. The sequenced material came from blood. Receptors were obtained from a man aged 18 to 30 in good health.

The J gene is TRBJ1-1, the V gene TRBV27; weak D call: TRBD1 (5 bases). The germline CDR1 and CDR2 sequences are MNHEY and SMNVEV (reference sequence). The CDR3 totals 15 residues. V lost 4 bases to trimming and J lost 5 bases, with 17 bases between them. The CDR3 DNA reads TGTGCCAGCAGTTGGGGGACCCCCGGTCGGACTGAAGCTTTCTTT. Its translation: CASSWGTPGRTEAFF.

The chain combines TRBV4-1 with TRBJ2-5, with D unclear. The V end was cut by 1 base, the J end by 2 bases, with 5 bases between. Germline V CDR1 and CDR2: MGHRA, YSYEKL. The CDR3 runs to 13 residues. The CDR3 spells CASSQARQETQYF. CDR3 sequence (DNA): TGCGCCAGCAGCCAAGCACGGCAAGAGACCCAGTACTTC.

Written as DNA, the CDR3 is TGTGCCAGCAGCTATGGCGGGAGGGGGTATGAGCAGTTCTTC. This gives the protein CASSYGGRGYEQFF. The chain has TRBV5-4 and TRBJ2-1, with 9 bases aligning to TRBD2. The germline gives CDR1 SGHNT, CDR2 YYREEE (reference sequence). V gave up 3 bases and J gave up 8 bases; unmatched junction bases: 6. The CDR3 consists of 14 residues.

This sequence joins TRBV6-5 and TRBJ2-1, with D perhaps matching TRBD2 (5 bases). The germline V and J ends were trimmed by 9 bases and 0 bases, with 6 bases remaining between them. The germline gives CDR1 MNHEY, CDR2 SVGAGI. CDR3 length equals 12 residues. In nucleotides, the CDR3 is TGTGCCAGTGGGAGCTCCTACAATGAGCAGTTCTTC. Its protein product is CASGSSYNEQFF.

CDR3 DNA: TGTGCCAGTAGTATGGACAGGGTTGCAACTAATGAAAAACTGTTTTTT. The encoded protein is CASSMDRVATNEKLFF. J is TRBJ1-4 and V is TRBV19; 8 nucleotides match TRBD1. Germline-derived CDR1 and CDR2 are LNHDA and SQIVND (reference sequence). The V segment lost 3 bases and the J segment 0 bases; nucleotides outside the gene matches: 3. The CDR3 runs 16 residues.

The V and J genes are TRBV5-4 and TRBJ1-2; the match to TRBD1 covers 12 bases. CDR3 size: 16 residues. J was trimmed by 14 bases and V by 0 bases; bases with no gene match: 14. Germline CDR1 and CDR2: SGHNT and YYREEE (reference sequence). The CDR3 bases are TGTGCCAGCAGCTTGGTTTTCGGGACAGGGGGCGCATGGACTACCTTC. The encoded protein is CASSLVFGTGGAWTTF.

The CDR3 here is CASSEIRALNEQFF. In DNA, the CDR3 is TGTGCCAGCAGTGAGATCCGGGCCCTCAATGAGCAGTTCTTC. J is TRBJ2-1 and V is TRBV2; no clear D. Germline V gene data show CDR1 as SNHLY and CDR2 as FYNNEI. The CDR3 sequence is 14 residues long. Trimming took off 3 bases at V and 6 bases at J, with 12 bases between the two ends. Full variable domain (outside the CDR3, taken from reference TRBV2 and TRBJ2-1): EPEVTQTPSHQVTQMGQEVILRCVPISNHLYFYWYRQILGQKVEFLVSFYNNEISEKSEIFDDQFSVERPDGSNFTLKIRSTKLEDSAMYFCASSEIRALNEQFFGPGTRLTVL.

The V gene is TRBV16, the J gene TRBJ1-5; D is ambiguous. The CDR3 sequence is 12 residues long. The V and J ends lost 2 bases and 4 bases respectively, with 3 bases between them. Germline loops: CDR1 KGHSY, CDR2 FQNENV. CDR3 sequence (DNA): TGTGCCAGCAGCCAAGTTAATCAGCCCCAGCATTTT. Amino acid sequence: CASSQVNQPQHF.

The chain is built from TRBV2 and TRBJ2-3, with 8 bases identical to TRBD2. CDR3 length equals 14 residues. V lost 8 bases and J lost 6; bases outside the gene matches: 10. Germline V lookup: CDR1 SNHLY, CDR2 FYNNEI. CDR3 bases: TGTGCCAGCGCACGGGGGGGGCTGGGGGATACGCAGTATTTT. Translation gives CASARGGLGDTQYF.

The J gene is TRBJ2-7, the V gene TRBV7-9, with a possible D match to TRBD1 (5 bases). Germline V lookup: CDR1 SEHNR, CDR2 FQNEAQ (reference sequence). The length of the CDR3 is 15 residues. V shed 5 bases and J shed 0 bases, with 14 bases lying between them. The CDR3 protein is CASSPGAGPSYEQYF. CDR3 sequence (DNA): TGTGCCAGCAGCCCTGGGGCAGGGCCCTCCTACGAGCAGTACTTC.

About this clone: Other DNA sequences of this sample code for an identical CDR3. J is TRBJ1-1 and V is TRBV4-1; D is possibly TRBD1 (5 bases). Deletions cut 3 bases from V and 8 bases from J, with 13 bases between. Germline assignment: CDR1 MGHRA and CDR2 YSYEKL. CDR3 length: 13 amino acids. The CDR3 spells CASSHTGTVEAFF. The CDR3 DNA follows: TGCGCCAGCAGCCATACCGGGACCGTGGAAGCTTTCTTT.

V gene TRBV5-1 combines with J gene TRBJ2-7, with 9 bases aligning to TRBD2. In germline, CDR1 is SGHRS, CDR2 YFSETQ. J gave up 3 bases and V 0 bases, and 16 bases lay outside the gene matches. The CDR3 is 19 residues long. CDR3 nucleotide sequence: TGCGCCAGCAGCTTGGGACGAGGCGGGAGGGTTCCGGCTTACTACGAGCAGTACTTC. It is translated as CASSLGRGGRVPAYYEQYF.

The chain employs TRBV4-2 and TRBJ2-7; 10 nucleotides agree with TRBD2. This CDR3 region has 15 residues. Germline CDR1 LGHNA, CDR2 YNFKEQ. The V and J ends lost 4 bases and 4 bases, in that order; junction bases with no gene match: 7. The CDR3 DNA reads TGTGCCAGCAGCCCATTAGCGGGGGGCCTTTACGAGCAGTACTTC. This sequence encodes CASSPLAGGLYEQYF.

This rearrangement joins TRBV10-2 to TRBJ1-5; D unresolved. This CDR3 spans 15 amino acids. V lost 4 bases to trimming and J lost 5 bases, with 15 bases between them. Germline V CDR1 and CDR2: WSHSY, SAAADI. This CDR3 reads CASSGGSQRDQPQHF. CDR3 in DNA: TGCGCCAGCAGTGGAGGTAGCCAAAGGGATCAGCCCCAGCATTTT.

This clone was observed once. The chain employs TRBV19 and TRBJ1-1; no clear D. With 6 bases removed from V and 1 base from J, the gap between germline ends came to 12 bases. The CDR3 length is 14 residues. Germline CDR1 LNHDA, CDR2 SQIVND (reference sequence). CDR3 region: CASSRIVENTEAFF. The CDR3 DNA follows: TGTGCCAGTAGCCGGATAGTGGAGAACACTGAAGCTTTCTTT.

The chain has TRBV19 and TRBJ1-5, with D unclear. The ends were cut back, 1 base at V and 4 bases at J, with 8 bases in the middle. This CDR3 contains 14 residues. CDR1 is LNHDA, CDR2 SQIVND, per germline (reference sequence). CDR3 in DNA: TGTGCCAGTAGTATAGTTGGAGGGAATCAGCCCCAGCATTTT. This encodes CASSIVGGNQPQHF. Drawing the rest from reference TRBV19 and TRBJ1-5, the complete variable domain is DGGITQSPKYLFRKEGQNVTLSCEQNLNHDAMYWYRQDPGQGLRLIYYSQIVNDFQKGDIAEGYSVSREKKESFPLTVTSAQKNPTAFYLCASSIVGGNQPQHFGDGTRLSIL.

The chain employs TRBV27 and TRBJ2-1, with D maybe TRBD2 (5 bases). Germline assignment: CDR1 MNHEY and CDR2 SMNVEV (reference sequence). There are 14 residues in the CDR3. Trimming left V 4 bases short and J 6 bases short, with 13 bases between. CDR3 protein: CASSSRTGLNEQFF. CDR3 nucleotide sequence: TGTGCCAGCAGTTCCCGGACTGGACTCAATGAGCAGTTCTTC.

J is TRBJ2-1 and V is TRBV6-4; D remains unclear. Trimming removed 3 bases from V and 5 bases from J, with 8 bases in between. There are 13 residues in the CDR3. Germline assignment: CDR1 MRHNA and CDR2 SNTAGT. The CDR3 nucleotides read TGTGCCAGCAGTGAGGGCGAGAACAATGAGCAGTTCTTC. Amino acid sequence: CASSEGENNEQFF.

V and J are TRBV29-1 and TRBJ2-1, with 13 bases that match TRBD2. The CDR3 has 20 amino acids. V lost 2 bases, J lost 6 bases, and 19 bases stayed unmatched. Germline CDR1 and CDR2: SQVTM and ANQGSEA. CDR3 residues: CSVETGTSGIPIGVRNEQFF. CDR3 nucleotides: TGCAGCGTTGAAACCGGGACTAGCGGGATTCCAATTGGAGTTCGCAATGAGCAGTTCTTC.

The V and J genes are TRBV5-1 and TRBJ2-3, with TRBD1 as a possible D gene (5 bases). V shed 1 base and J shed 6 bases, with 6 bases lying between them. Germline assignment: CDR1 SGHRS and CDR2 YFSETQ. This CDR3 is built from 12 residues. The CDR3 DNA reads TGCGCCAGCAGCTTGCCAGGGGATACGCAGTATTTT. Protein: CASSLPGDTQYF.

This chain joins TRBV7-9 and TRBJ1-1; D is unclear. This CDR3 has 18 residues. Germline loops: CDR1 SEHNR, CDR2 FQNEAQ (reference sequence). Trimming shortened V by 4 bases and J by 3 bases, and 24 bases separated the two germline ends. In DNA, the CDR3 is TGTGCCAGCAGCTCCGGTGGGAGGGTGTCATCCCAATACACTGAAGCTTTCTTT. This gives the protein CASSSGGRVSSQYTEAFF.

This clone appeared once. The chain has TRBV4-1 and TRBJ2-1; 7 bases are a match to TRBD2. The CDR3 consists of 14 residues. Germline-derived CDR1 and CDR2 are MGHRA and YSYEKL. V lost 0 bases to trimming and J lost 6 bases; unmatched junction nucleotides: 2. Written as DNA, the CDR3 is TGCGCCAGCAGCCAAGAGGGGGGGATCAATGAGCAGTTCTTC. Translated: CASSQEGGINEQFF.

This chain links TRBV20-1 with TRBJ1-2; no clear D. This CDR3 is 11 amino acids long. V was pared by 4 bases and J by 3 bases, with 6 bases between. The germline V gene encodes CDR1 DFQATT and CDR2 SNEGSKA (reference sequence). The CDR3 spells CSAIVDYGYTF. The CDR3 DNA reads TGCAGTGCTATCGTGGACTATGGCTACACCTTC.

The chain uses TRBV6-5 and TRBJ2-7; tentatively, D is TRBD2 (5 bases). The CDR3 runs to 14 residues. Trimming cost V 8 bases and J 6 bases, with 20 bases left between them. CDR1 MNHEY and CDR2 SVGAGI come from the germline V gene. CDR3 DNA: TGTGCCAGCCCCCGGTCAGCCTCTAGCTGCGAGCAGTACTTC. Amino acids: CASPRSASSCEQYF.

The rearrangement joins TRBV5-4 to TRBJ1-1; D is perhaps TRBD1 (5 bases). This CDR3 has 16 amino acids. Germline V gene data show CDR1 as SGHNT and CDR2 as YYREEE (reference sequence). V lost 1 base and J 2 bases, leaving 15 bases between the germline ends. The CDR3 coding sequence is TGTGCCAGCAGCTTGTCTGGGTGGGGCAGCAACACTGAAGCTTTCTTT. This encodes CASSLSGWGSNTEAFF. The full variable domain, its missing parts supplied by reference TRBV5-4 and TRBJ1-1, is ETGVTQSPTHLIKTRGQQVTLRCSSQSGHNTVSWYQQALGQGPQFIFQYYREEENGRGNFPPRFSGLQFPNYSSELNVNALELDDSALYLCASSLSGWGSNTEAFFGQGTRLTVV.